This is a list of T cell receptor beta chains from one sample in a study of shared clonotypes between healthy human individuals. Sequenced by immunoSEQ multiplex PCR; TCRdb stores in-frame clones only, minus some. In the table there are 2.3 million or so clones, 93% of which are singletons. Sequencing was performed on naive CD4+ T cells from PBMCs. These receptors all stem from a man aged 18 to 29 in good health. Some clones in this sample may be carry-over from other donors' samples. The CDR3 runs from the conserved cysteine through the conserved F or W. The order of the fields is J gene, D gene, V gene, CDR3 length, clone size, CDR3 protein, CDR3 DNA. A D gene is named only where the DNA matches it firmly. Size is omitted from some rows. Given values are once, few, many or a class for expanded clones.

j_gene: TRBJ2-1
d_gene: -
v_gene: TRBV6-1
len: 15
abundance: -
CDR3aa: CASSRTGPSYNEQFF
CDR3nt: TGTGCCAGCAGTCGTACAGGCCCCTCATACAATGAGCAGTTCTTC

j_gene: TRBJ2-7
d_gene: -
v_gene: TRBV18
len: 14
abundance: -
CDR3aa: CASSSGRTTYEQYF
CDR3nt: TGTGCCAGCTCCTCTGGACGCACTACCTACGAGCAGTACTTC

j_gene: TRBJ2-1
d_gene: -
v_gene: TRBV30
len: 14
abundance: -
CDR3aa: CAWLSGSSYNEQFF
CDR3nt: TGTGCCTGGCTATCCGGGAGTTCCTACAATGAGCAGTTCTTC

j_gene: TRBJ2-1
d_gene: -
v_gene: TRBV6-5
len: 14
abundance: -
CDR3aa: CASSYSILRNEQFF
CDR3nt: TGTGCCAGCAGTTACTCGATCCTACGCAATGAGCAGTTCTTC

j_gene: TRBJ1-2
d_gene: TRBD1
v_gene: TRBV5-4
len: 15
abundance: -
CDR3aa: CASSLVSDRGSGYTF
CDR3nt: TGTGCCAGCAGCTTGGTGTCAGACAGGGGGAGTGGCTACACCTTC

j_gene: TRBJ1-1
d_gene: -
v_gene: TRBV9
len: 12
abundance: -
CDR3aa: CASSFINTEAFF
CDR3nt: TGTGCCAGCAGCTTCATCAACACTGAAGCTTTCTTT

j_gene: TRBJ1-5
d_gene: -
v_gene: TRBV6-1
len: 14
abundance: once
CDR3aa: CASSEVYSNQPQHF
CDR3nt: TGTGCCAGCAGTGAAGTATATAGCAATCAGCCCCAGCATTTT

j_gene: TRBJ2-2
d_gene: TRBD1
v_gene: TRBV7-2
len: 16
abundance: -
CDR3aa: CASSLGQGALAGELFF
CDR3nt: TGTGCCAGCAGCTTAGGACAGGGGGCGCTGGCCGGGGAGCTGTTTTTT

j_gene: TRBJ2-7
d_gene: -
v_gene: TRBV6-1
len: 13
abundance: -
CDR3aa: CASSEVSVYEQYF
CDR3nt: TGTGCCAGCAGTGAAGTGTCGGTCTACGAGCAGTACTTC

j_gene: TRBJ2-1
d_gene: -
v_gene: TRBV19
len: 13
abundance: -
CDR3aa: CASSAPAIGEQFF
CDR3nt: TGTGCCAGTAGTGCCCCGGCAATCGGTGAGCAGTTCTTC

j_gene: TRBJ2-3
d_gene: -
v_gene: TRBV7-2
len: 16
abundance: -
CDR3aa: CASSLRSTVITDTQYF
CDR3nt: TGTGCCAGCAGCTTACGATCCACCGTTATCACAGATACGCAGTATTTT

j_gene: TRBJ2-7
d_gene: -
v_gene: TRBV28
len: 13
abundance: -
CDR3aa: CASSPGFSYEQYF
CDR3nt: TGTGCCAGCAGTCCCGGGTTCTCCTACGAGCAGTACTTC

j_gene: TRBJ1-2
d_gene: -
v_gene: TRBV6-6
len: 15
abundance: once
CDR3aa: CASSYVPDTNYGYTF
CDR3nt: TGTGCCAGCAGTTACGTTCCGGACACAAACTATGGCTACACCTTC

j_gene: TRBJ2-7
d_gene: TRBD1
v_gene: TRBV7-3
len: 15
abundance: -
CDR3aa: CASSPGTGGSYEQYF
CDR3nt: TGTGCCAGCAGCCCCGGGACAGGGGGCTCTTACGAGCAGTACTTC

j_gene: TRBJ1-1
d_gene: -
v_gene: TRBV2
len: 13
abundance: few
CDR3aa: CASSEEGNTEAFF
CDR3nt: TGTGCCAGCAGTGAAGAAGGGAACACTGAAGCTTTCTTT

j_gene: TRBJ2-1
d_gene: TRBD2
v_gene: TRBV7-2
len: 15
abundance: -
CDR3aa: CASSPWTSGINEQFF
CDR3nt: TGTGCCAGCAGCCCCTGGACTAGCGGGATTAATGAGCAGTTCTTC

j_gene: TRBJ1-2
d_gene: -
v_gene: TRBV19
len: 13
abundance: -
CDR3aa: CASSPRGFSGYTF
CDR3nt: TGTGCCAGTAGTCCCCGGGGTTTTAGTGGCTACACCTTC

j_gene: TRBJ2-1
d_gene: TRBD2
v_gene: TRBV4-1
len: 15
abundance: -
CDR3aa: CASSQGLAAYNEQFF
CDR3nt: TGCGCCAGCAGCCAAGGACTAGCGGCCTACAATGAGCAGTTCTTC

j_gene: TRBJ1-5
d_gene: TRBD1
v_gene: TRBV19
len: 16
abundance: once
CDR3aa: CASRPSQGGSNQPQHF
CDR3nt: TGTGCCAGTAGGCCTTCTCAGGGGGGTAGCAATCAGCCCCAGCATTTT

j_gene: TRBJ1-1
d_gene: -
v_gene: TRBV28
len: 14
abundance: -
CDR3aa: CASPKGLSNTEAFF
CDR3nt: TGTGCCAGCCCAAAAGGACTGTCGAACACTGAAGCTTTCTTT

j_gene: TRBJ2-1
d_gene: -
v_gene: TRBV7-2
len: 16
abundance: -
CDR3aa: CASSLELTVGGDEQFF
CDR3nt: TGTGCCAGCAGCTTAGAATTGACGGTTGGAGGAGATGAGCAGTTCTTC

j_gene: TRBJ2-7
d_gene: -
v_gene: TRBV18
len: 13
abundance: -
CDR3aa: CASSLDRAYEQYF
CDR3nt: TGTGCCAGCTCATTAGACCGAGCCTACGAGCAGTACTTC

j_gene: TRBJ1-6
d_gene: TRBD1
v_gene: TRBV5-4
len: 16
abundance: -
CDR3aa: CASRPGTVGGSSPLHF
CDR3nt: TGTGCCAGCAGGCCCGGGACAGTGGGTGGGAGTTCACCCCTCCACTTT

j_gene: TRBJ2-3
d_gene: -
v_gene: TRBV5-1
len: 14
abundance: -
CDR3aa: CASSSQAGQDTQYF
CDR3nt: TGCGCCAGCAGCTCTCAGGCGGGGCAGGATACGCAGTATTTT

j_gene: TRBJ2-2
d_gene: -
v_gene: TRBV19
len: 13
abundance: -
CDR3aa: CASIGRWDGELFF
CDR3nt: TGTGCCAGTATAGGGCGGTGGGACGGGGAGCTGTTTTTT

j_gene: TRBJ2-1
d_gene: -
v_gene: TRBV27
len: 13
abundance: -
CDR3aa: CASSFGSRSGWFF
CDR3nt: TGTGCCAGCAGTTTTGGTAGCCGGAGCGGTTGGTTCTTC

j_gene: TRBJ2-7
d_gene: TRBD2
v_gene: TRBV4-2
len: 15
abundance: -
CDR3aa: CASSPGPGLASEQYF
CDR3nt: TGTGCCAGCAGCCCGGGACCGGGACTAGCGTCCGAGCAGTACTTC

j_gene: TRBJ2-3
d_gene: -
v_gene: TRBV5-6
len: 15
abundance: -
CDR3aa: CASSFTGYGKDTQYF
CDR3nt: TGTGCCAGCAGCTTTACGGGGTACGGAAAAGATACGCAGTATTTT

j_gene: TRBJ2-7
d_gene: TRBD1
v_gene: TRBV28
len: 15
abundance: -
CDR3aa: CASSTQLRGLYEQYF
CDR3nt: TGTGCCAGCAGTACTCAACTCAGGGGGCTCTACGAGCAGTACTTC

j_gene: TRBJ1-6
d_gene: -
v_gene: TRBV28
len: 15
abundance: -
CDR3aa: CASRAAWPDNSPLHF
CDR3nt: TGTGCCAGCAGGGCAGCGTGGCCCGATAATTCACCCCTCCACTTT

j_gene: TRBJ2-7
d_gene: -
v_gene: TRBV25-1
len: 12
abundance: -
CDR3aa: CASRSSTYEQYF
CDR3nt: TGTGCCAGCAGATCGTCGACCTACGAGCAGTACTTC

j_gene: TRBJ1-2
d_gene: -
v_gene: TRBV28
len: 15
abundance: -
CDR3aa: CASMPPGEWVNGYTF
CDR3nt: TGTGCCAGCATGCCCCCGGGGGAGTGGGTAAATGGCTACACCTTC

j_gene: TRBJ2-3
d_gene: -
v_gene: TRBV10-1
len: 16
abundance: -
CDR3aa: CASSEQQGLLTDTQYF
CDR3nt: TGCGCCAGCAGTGAACAACAGGGCCTCCTCACAGATACGCAGTATTTT

j_gene: TRBJ2-5
d_gene: TRBD2
v_gene: TRBV5-4
len: 16
abundance: once
CDR3aa: CASSSLAGSTEETQYF
CDR3nt: TGTGCCAGCAGCTCACTAGCGGGATCGACTGAAGAGACCCAGTACTTC

j_gene: TRBJ2-1
d_gene: -
v_gene: TRBV2
len: 14
abundance: once
CDR3aa: CASSLSGSYNEQFF
CDR3nt: TGTGCCAGCAGTCTCAGCGGCTCCTACAATGAGCAGTTCTTC

j_gene: TRBJ2-2
d_gene: TRBD1
v_gene: TRBV9
len: 16
abundance: -
CDR3aa: CASSVVQGANTGELFF
CDR3nt: TGTGCCAGCAGCGTAGTCCAGGGGGCGAACACCGGGGAGCTGTTTTTT

j_gene: TRBJ2-7
d_gene: TRBD2
v_gene: TRBV14
len: 18
abundance: -
CDR3aa: CASSQASGRGRSSYEQYF
CDR3nt: TGTGCCAGCAGCCAAGCTAGCGGGAGAGGAAGAAGCTCCTACGAGCAGTACTTC

j_gene: TRBJ1-2
d_gene: -
v_gene: TRBV5-1
len: 16
abundance: once
CDR3aa: CASSFDWGRDSHGYTF
CDR3nt: TGCGCCAGCAGCTTCGACTGGGGCAGGGATTCCCACGGCTACACCTTC

j_gene: TRBJ1-5
d_gene: TRBD1
v_gene: TRBV6-6
len: 15
abundance: once
CDR3aa: CASSYWGSGGQPQHF
CDR3nt: TGTGCCAGCAGTTATTGGGGTTCAGGGGGTCAGCCCCAGCATTTT

j_gene: TRBJ2-5
d_gene: -
v_gene: TRBV27
len: 14
abundance: -
CDR3aa: CASSLSWRKETQYF
CDR3nt: TGTGCCAGCAGTTTATCGTGGCGAAAAGAGACCCAGTACTTC

j_gene: TRBJ2-7
d_gene: TRBD1
v_gene: TRBV6-1
len: 14
abundance: -
CDR3aa: CASSPRDRRDEQYF
CDR3nt: TGTGCCAGCAGTCCACGGGACAGGAGGGACGAGCAGTACTTC

j_gene: TRBJ2-7
d_gene: TRBD1
v_gene: TRBV7-3
len: 14
abundance: few
CDR3aa: CASSPGTGVYEQYF
CDR3nt: TGTGCCAGCAGCCCCGGGACAGGGGTCTACGAGCAGTACTTC

j_gene: TRBJ2-7
d_gene: TRBD2
v_gene: TRBV15
len: 17
abundance: -
CDR3aa: CATSRDGTSGFFYEQYF
CDR3nt: TGTGCCACCAGCAGAGATGGGACTAGCGGATTCTTCTACGAGCAGTACTTC

j_gene: TRBJ2-3
d_gene: TRBD2
v_gene: TRBV7-3
len: 14
abundance: -
CDR3aa: CASSPGTMGDTQYF
CDR3nt: TGTGCCAGCAGCCCCGGGACTATGGGCGATACGCAGTATTTT

j_gene: TRBJ2-7
d_gene: -
v_gene: TRBV29-1
len: 12
abundance: -
CDR3aa: CSVVSVSYEQYF
CDR3nt: TGCAGCGTTGTTTCGGTATCCTACGAGCAGTACTTC

j_gene: TRBJ1-5
d_gene: -
v_gene: TRBV18
len: 16
abundance: -
CDR3aa: CASSPSSTNSNQPQHF
CDR3nt: TGTGCCAGCTCACCAAGCAGTACAAATAGCAATCAGCCCCAGCATTTT

j_gene: TRBJ2-1
d_gene: TRBD1
v_gene: TRBV5-1
len: 13
abundance: -
CDR3aa: CASSSTGGNEQFF
CDR3nt: TGCGCCAGCAGCTCCACAGGGGGGAATGAGCAGTTCTTC